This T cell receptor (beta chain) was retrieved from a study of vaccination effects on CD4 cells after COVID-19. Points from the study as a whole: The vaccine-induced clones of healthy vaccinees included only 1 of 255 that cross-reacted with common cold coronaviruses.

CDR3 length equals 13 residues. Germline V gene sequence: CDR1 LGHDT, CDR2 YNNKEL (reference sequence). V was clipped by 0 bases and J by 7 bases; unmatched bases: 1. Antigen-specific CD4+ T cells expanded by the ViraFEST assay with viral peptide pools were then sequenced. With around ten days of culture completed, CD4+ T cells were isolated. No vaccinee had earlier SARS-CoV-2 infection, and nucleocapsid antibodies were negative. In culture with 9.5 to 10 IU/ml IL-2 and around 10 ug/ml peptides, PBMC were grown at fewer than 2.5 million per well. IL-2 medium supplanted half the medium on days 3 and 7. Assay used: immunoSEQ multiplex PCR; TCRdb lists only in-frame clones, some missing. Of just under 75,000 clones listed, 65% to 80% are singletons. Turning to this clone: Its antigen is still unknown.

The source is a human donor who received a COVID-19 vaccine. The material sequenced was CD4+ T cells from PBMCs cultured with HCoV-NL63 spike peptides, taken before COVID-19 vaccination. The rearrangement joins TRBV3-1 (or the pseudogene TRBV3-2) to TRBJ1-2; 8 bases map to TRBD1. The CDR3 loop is CASSQEQGGGYTF. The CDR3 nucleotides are TGTGCCAGCAGCCAAGAACAGGGGGGTGGCTACACCTTC.